This T cell receptor (beta chain) was sequenced for a study of T cell responses to AZD1222 COVID-19 vaccine. A note on this clone: The antigen remains unidentified.

Broader study findings: In the spike-specific TCR repertoire, nearly half reportedly target unmutated variant regions.

J lost 0 bases, V lost 3 bases, and 1 base had no gene match. Germline CDR1 and CDR2: SGHRS and YFSETQ. CDR3 length equals 14 residues. TCRdb's table, derived via immunoSEQ multiplex PCR, lists solely in-frame clones and lacks some. The sample yields about 70,000 clones, about four fifths seen once. This TCR was sampled from an adult who received the AZD1222 COVID-19 vaccine. The genes are TRBV5-1 and TRBJ1-2; 8 nucleotides line up with TRBD1. Sequences were derived from peripheral blood, sampled 28 days after the second AZD1222 dose. CDR3 nucleotides: TGCGCCAGCAGCTGGGGACAGGCTAACTATGGCTACACCTTC. Its translation: CASSWGQANYGYTF.